These T cell receptor beta chains were read from a single sample in a study of control samples from healthy donors and cancer patients. Sequenced by immunoSEQ multiplex PCR; TCRdb stores in-frame clones only, minus some. The profile shows 150,000 to 200,000 clones, about 90% of them singletons. Sequencing was performed on blood. The source of these receptors is a man aged 25-45 years in good health. CDR3s include the opening cysteine and the closing phenylalanine or tryptophan. D genes are given only for firm matches. Part of the rows lack a size; the others show once, few, many or a class for expanded clones.

d_gene	abundance	v_gene	j_gene	CDR3nt	CDR3aa
.	.	TRBV11-2	TRBJ1-3	TGTGCCAGCAGCCTCGGGGGGTTTCCCTCTGGAAACACCATATATTTT	CASSLGGFPSGNTIYF
.	.	TRBV2	TRBJ2-5	TGTGCCAGCAGGAGGCAGTACCAAGAGACCCAGTACTTC	CASRRQYQETQYF
TRBD1	.	TRBV2	TRBJ2-3	TGTGCCAGCAAATCAGGGCAGGGGGCATCAGATACGCAGTATTTT	CASKSGQGASDTQYF
.	.	TRBV7-8	TRBJ1-6	TGTGCCAGCAGCTCGACAGCCCAAAATTCACCCCTCCACTTT	CASSSTAQNSPLHF
.	once	TRBV19	TRBJ1-5	TGTGCCAGTAGTATAGGTCCGGGTCAGCCCCAGCATTTT	CASSIGPGQPQHF
.	.	TRBV27	TRBJ1-5	TGTGCCAGCAGTTTATACATGGGGACCTCGCATCAGCCCCAGCATTTT	CASSLYMGTSHQPQHF
.	.	TRBV7-9	TRBJ1-1	TGTGCCAGCAGCTTATCACAGGGAAGGAACACTGAAGCTTTCTTT	CASSLSQGRNTEAFF
.	.	TRBV3-1/TRBV3-2	TRBJ1-5	TGTGCCAGCAGCCAACGAAATCAGCCCCAGCATTTT	CASSQRNQPQHF
TRBD1	once	TRBV5-1	TRBJ1-6	TGCGCCAGCAGCCTGACAGGGGGCCGGGAATCACCCCTCCACTTT	CASSLTGGRESPLHF
.	.	TRBV9	TRBJ1-5	TGTGCCAGCAGCGACGGAACACATCAGCCCCAGCATTTT	CASSDGTHQPQHF
TRBD1	.	TRBV29-1	TRBJ1-2	TGCAGCGCTGAGACAGGGCCAACCAGTGGCTACACCTTC	CSAETGPTSGYTF
.	.	TRBV28	TRBJ1-1	TGTGCCAGCAGTTCCGCCCCGGCGGCAGTCAGGGCTTTCTTT	CASSSAPAAVRAFF
.	.	TRBV5-1	TRBJ2-7	TGCGCCAGCAGCTTGGCCCCCGGGGCCGCCAACCGTGCCTACGAGCAGTACTTC	CASSLAPGAANRAYEQYF
.	.	TRBV5-6	TRBJ1-5	TGTGCCAGCAGCTTGAGGGCCACACGCAATCAGCCCCAGCATTTT	CASSLRATRNQPQHF
.	.	TRBV14	TRBJ2-7	TGTGCCAGCAGCCAGGGCCCGGGGGTCCCCTACGAGCAGTACTTC	CASSQGPGVPYEQYF
.	.	TRBV4-3	TRBJ2-6	TGCGCCAGCAGCCAGACTTGGACGTCCGGGGCCAACGTCCTGACTTTC	CASSQTWTSGANVLTF
.	few	TRBV20-1	TRBJ1-1	TGCAGCGGAGCGGAACACACTGAAGCTTTCTTT	CSGAEHTEAFF
.	.	TRBV4-3	TRBJ2-2	TGCGCCAGCAGCCAAGAGAGCGGGCTTAACACCGGGGAGCTGTTTTTT	CASSQESGLNTGELFF
.	.	TRBV7-8	TRBJ1-1	TGTGCCAGCAGCTTAGGGGGGGGGACGGCTTTCTTT	CASSLGGGTAFF
TRBD2	.	TRBV7-3	TRBJ2-3	TGTGCCAGCAGCTTCGGACTAGCGGGAGGGCCGGCAGATACGCAGTATTTT	CASSFGLAGGPADTQYF
TRBD1	.	TRBV28	TRBJ1-2	TGTGCCAGCAGTTCAGGGGGCCAGTATGGCTACACCTTC	CASSSGGQYGYTF
TRBD1	.	TRBV7-9	TRBJ1-2	TGTGCCAGCAGCTTCGAGACAGGGTTTATTGGCTACACCTTC	CASSFETGFIGYTF
.	.	TRBV7-2	TRBJ2-1	TGTGCCAGCAGCTTAGCTAGCGGAGGAACCAATGAGCAGTTCTTC	CASSLASGGTNEQFF